This TCR beta chain was captured in a study of STAT5B mutations in CD4+ large granular lymphocyte leukemia. The study's findings and limits: Without putative leukemic clones, patient CD4-sorted repertoires remained more clonal than healthy CD4+ repertoires.

As for this clone: What it binds is not known.

Germline V CDR1 and CDR2: MGHRA, YSYEKL. The CDR3 spans 12 residues. Trimming took 4 bases from V and 5 from J, leaving 5 bases between them. Sequencing was performed with immunoSEQ multiplex PCR; in TCRdb, only in-frame clones are kept and a portion is missing. The table has some 35,000 clones, about four fifths seen once. This sequence originates from a human donor in good health. The V and J genes are TRBV4-1 and TRBJ2-2; D unresolved. Sequencing was performed on CD4+ T cells from blood buffy coats. For the CDR3, the DNA is TGCGCCAGCAGCCTTGAGACCGGGGAGCTGTTTTTT. It encodes CASSLETGELFF.